The next 4 T cell receptor beta chains were all read from a single sample in a study of shared clonotypes between healthy human individuals. The table came from immunoSEQ multiplex PCR; TCRdb's copy has only in-frame clones and leaves some out. The sample holds under 1,100,000 clones, more than 75% seen once. The sample taken for sequencing was memory CD4+ T cells from PBMCs. Subset defined: CD45RA-negative fraction. The receptors originated from a man aged 18-30 years in good health. Some clones in this sample may be carry-over from other donors' samples.

This sequence joins TRBV27 and TRBJ1-2; a possible D gene is TRBD1 (5 bases). CDR1 and CDR2 (germline): MNHEY, SMNVEV (reference sequence). CDR3 length: 18 residues. Deletions cut 5 bases from V and 0 bases from J, with 22 bases between. In DNA, the CDR3 is TGTGCCAGCAGTGTCTATGGATCCCCCAGGGCCCCTAACTATGGCTACACCTTC. Translation gives CASSVYGSPRAPNYGYTF.

The chain combines TRBV19 with TRBJ2-5; D is undetermined. Germline lookup yields CDR1 LNHDA and CDR2 SQIVND (reference sequence). Trimming took off 5 bases at V and 2 bases at J, with 12 bases between the two ends. This CDR3 has 14 amino acids. DNA for the CDR3: TGTGCCAGTAGTCGACTGTTCACTCAAGAGACCCAGTACTTC. It yields the protein CASSRLFTQETQYF.

V is TRBV11-2 and J is TRBJ2-7; no clear D gene. Trimming shortened V by 2 bases and J by 0 bases, and 11 bases separated the two germline ends. The CDR3 spans 15 residues. Germline CDR1 SGHAT, CDR2 FQNNGV. CDR3 residues: CASSLSGILSYEQYF. CDR3 bases: TGTGCCAGCAGCTTATCTGGGATACTCTCCTACGAGCAGTACTTC.

The V gene is TRBV7-8, the J gene TRBJ2-4; a weak D match, TRBD2 (6 bases). CDR3 length: 18 amino acids. Deletions cut 2 bases from V and 0 bases from J, with 17 bases between. CDR1 and CDR2 from the germline V gene are SGHVS and FQNEAQ. The CDR3 DNA sequence: TGTGCCAGCAGCTTAATCCAGGGAGGCCAATTAGCCAAAAACATTCAGTACTTC. Amino acid sequence: CASSLIQGGQLAKNIQYF.